The clone carrying this T cell receptor (beta chain) has a count of ten or more. Its antigen is currently unknown. This sample was included in a study of T cells in Graves' hyperthyroidism and ophthalmopathy. The investigators amplified TCR beta CDR3 regions from RNA transcripts. The TCR CDR3 was amplified in a first-round RT-PCR using the HTBI primer set. Each CDR3 protein is one row after TCRdb ran MiXCR on the multiplex PCR reads. The sample contains about 290,000 distinct CDR3 sequences, around 15% of which appear only once. The study's findings and limits: Ophthalmopathy, as predicted by the model, came a median around 6.7 months after the prediction. Researchers found most expanded thyroid clonotypes above 0.001 in blood as well.

V lost 6 bases and J lost 2; bases outside the gene matches: 3. This CDR3 has 14 residues. Sequences were obtained from blood. V gene TRBV12-3 or TRBV12-4 combines with J gene TRBJ1-2, with 10 positions matching TRBD1. This receptor was identified in a woman aged 45-59 years with Graves' hyperthyroidism that later progressed to Graves' ophthalmopathy. The CDR3 DNA follows: TGTGCCAGCAGCTTGACAGGGGGCAACTATGGCTACACCTTC. Translating gives CASSLTGGNYGYTF.